This is a list of T cell receptor beta chains from one sample in a study of T cells in Graves' hyperthyroidism and ophthalmopathy. In TCRdb, the multiplex PCR reads were re-called with MiXCR into one record per CDR3 protein. The sample has a few hundred thousand distinct CDR3 sequences, about 20% seen once. Sequenced input: blood. These receptors were obtained from a young woman with Graves' hyperthyroidism. The CDR3 runs from the conserved cysteine through the conserved F or W. D genes are given only for firm matches. Only some rows state a clone size, as once, few, many or a class for expanded clones.

>many|TRBV2|TRBJ1-1|.
CASRPWNTEAFF
TGTGCCAGCAGACCGTGGAACACTGAAGCTTTCTTT
>.|TRBV25-1|TRBJ2-5|.
CASIKQETQYF
TGTGCCAGCATTAAACAAGAGACCCAGTACTTC
>many|TRBV5-1|TRBJ1-2|.
CASSSWLGDYGYTF
TGCGCCAGCAGCTCGTGGTTAGGGGACTATGGCTACACCTTC
>.|TRBV10-3|TRBJ2-5|.
CAISESLPTQYF
TGTGCCATCAGTGAGTCGTTACCGACCCAGTACTTC
>.|TRBV3-1|TRBJ2-6|TRBD1
CASSQLDRGIGANVLTF
TGTGCCAGCAGCCAACTAGACAGGGGTATAGGGGCCAACGTCCTGACTTTC
>many|TRBV27|TRBJ2-5|.
CASSLLDGTQYF
TGTGCCAGCAGTTTACTAGACGGGACCCAGTACTTC
>.|TRBV12-3/TRBV12-4|TRBJ1-3|.
CASGQGIGSGNTIYF
TGTGCCAGCGGCCAGGGGATAGGGTCTGGAAACACCATATATTTT
>many|TRBV29-1|TRBJ1-1|TRBD1
CSVGGQMNTEAFF
TGCAGCGTTGGGGGACAGATGAACACTGAAGCTTTCTTT
>many|TRBV12-3/TRBV12-4|TRBJ1-1|.
CASSARGAPTEAFF
TGTGCCAGCAGTGCGAGGGGGGCGCCCACTGAAGCTTTCTTT
>.|TRBV19|TRBJ2-7|.
CASSLGPNAYEQYF
TGTGCCAGTAGTTTGGGACCGAATGCCTACGAGCAGTACTTC
>many|TRBV20-1|TRBJ2-7|.
CSARVEQGYEQYF
TGCAGTGCTAGAGTGGAACAGGGCTACGAGCAGTACTTC
>many|TRBV24-1|TRBJ2-2|.
CATSRTLNTGELFF
TGTGCCACCAGTCGGACGTTGAACACCGGGGAGCTGTTTTTT
>many|TRBV11-2|TRBJ2-2|.
CASSGVRDMYTGELFF
TGTGCCAGCAGCGGGGTTCGGGACATGTACACCGGGGAGCTGTTTTTT
>.|TRBV30|TRBJ1-4|.
CAWSSTRLNEKLFF
TGTGCCTGGAGCTCAACTAGACTGAATGAAAAACTGTTTTTT
>many|TRBV12-3/TRBV12-4|TRBJ2-7|TRBD1
CASSWTGRYEQYF
TGTGCCAGCAGCTGGACAGGGCGATACGAGCAGTACTTC
>.|TRBV4-1|TRBJ1-1|.
CASSLETGIGRGTEAFF
TGCGCCAGCAGCCTGGAAACGGGTATCGGGAGGGGCACTGAAGCTTTCTTT
>.|TRBV20-1|TRBJ2-5|TRBD2
CSAASGLAGGRETQYF
TGCAGTGCTGCCTCGGGACTAGCGGGGGGGCGTGAGACCCAGTACTTC
>many|TRBV24-1|TRBJ2-5|.
CATSDSGANQETQYF
TGTGCCACCAGTGATTCAGGGGCGAACCAAGAGACCCAGTACTTC
>.|TRBV12-3/TRBV12-4|TRBJ2-5|TRBD2
CASERGGTETQYF
TGTGCCAGCGAGCGGGGGGGCACGGAGACCCAGTACTTC
>few|TRBV28|TRBJ1-3|TRBD1
CASSLTGAWTIYF
TGTGCCAGCAGTCTGACAGGGGCTTGGACCATATATTTT
>many|TRBV30|TRBJ2-7|.
CAWSSPYEQYF
TGTGCCTGGAGTTCACCCTACGAGCAGTACTTC
>many|TRBV7-8|TRBJ2-7|TRBD1
CASSLETGGPYF
TGTGCCAGCAGCTTAGAGACAGGGGGGCCGTACTTC
>.|TRBV6-4|TRBJ2-5|.
CASSSQVVVETQYF
TGTGCCAGCAGTTCCCAGGTGGTAGTTGAGACCCAGTACTTC
>.|TRBV6-1|TRBJ1-5|.
CASRSGHGNQPQHF
TGTGCCAGCAGGAGTGGACACGGTAATCAGCCCCAGCATTTT
>many|TRBV30|TRBJ2-2|.
CAWSVGQGYTGELFF
TGTGCCTGGAGTGTCGGGCAGGGGTACACCGGGGAGCTGTTTTTT
>many|TRBV20-1|TRBJ1-1|.
CSASILTMNTEAFF
TGCAGTGCGTCAATTCTCACCATGAACACTGAAGCTTTCTTT
>many|TRBV2|TRBJ2-4|TRBD1
CASSGGQGYIQYF
TGTGCCAGCAGTGGAGGACAGGGTTACATTCAGTACTTC
>.|TRBV4-1|TRBJ2-7|TRBD2
CASSQHPAGAHSYEQYF
TGCGCCAGCAGCCAGCATCCAGCGGGAGCGCACTCCTACGAGCAGTACTTC
>.|TRBV30|TRBJ2-7|.
CAWSVRQRYEQYF
TGTGCCTGGAGTGTACGGCAGAGATACGAGCAGTACTTC
>.|TRBV2|TRBJ2-2|TRBD2
CASRGSGAANTGELFF
TGTGCCAGCAGAGGAAGCGGGGCCGCGAACACCGGGGAGCTGTTTTTT
>many|TRBV7-8|TRBJ2-5|.
CASSQVGGREETQYF
TGTGCCAGCAGCCAAGTTGGCGGACGGGAAGAGACCCAGTACTTC
>many|TRBV4-1|TRBJ2-5|TRBD1
CASSQPRTGVQETQYF
TGCGCCAGCAGCCAACCTAGAACAGGGGTCCAAGAGACCCAGTACTTC
>many|TRBV15|TRBJ1-2|.
CATSRDFGGLNYGYTF
TGTGCCACCAGCAGAGATTTCGGAGGACTGAACTATGGCTACACCTTC
>.|TRBV4-1|TRBJ1-3|TRBD1
CASSQLNPFRQGLPLSGNTIYF
TGCGCCAGCAGCCAACTTAATCCGTTCCGACAGGGACTTCCTCTGTCTGGAAACACCATATATTTT
>.|TRBV9|TRBJ1-2|.
CASSFPRQDGYTF
TGTGCCAGCAGCTTTCCCAGACAGGATGGCTACACCTTC
>many|TRBV20-1|TRBJ2-4|TRBD2
CSARLAGAKNIQYF
TGCAGTGCTAGACTAGCGGGGGCCAAAAACATTCAGTACTTC
>.|TRBV20-1|TRBJ1-6|TRBD1
CSARDRGSSSTLHF
TGCAGTGCTCGGGACAGGGGTTCCTCCTCGACCCTCCACTTT
>many|TRBV7-2|TRBJ2-7|.
CASSFSRALGEQYF
TGTGCCAGCAGCTTCTCCAGGGCTCTGGGAGAGCAGTACTTC
>.|TRBV28|TRBJ2-7|TRBD1
CASSFVGQGAGEQYF
TGTGCCAGCAGTTTTGTTGGACAGGGGGCTGGGGAGCAGTACTTC
>many|TRBV12-3/TRBV12-4|TRBJ1-3|.
CASTIPSGNTIYF
TGTGCCAGCACAATCCCCTCTGGAAACACCATATATTTT
>many|TRBV20-1|TRBJ1-1|.
CSAREVRTGGLNTEAFF
TGCAGTGCTAGAGAGGTAAGAACAGGAGGATTGAACACTGAAGCTTTCTTT
>many|TRBV6-5|TRBJ1-1|.
CASSYPMDTEASF
TGCGCCAGCAGTTACCCCATGGACACTGAAGCTTCCTTT
>many|TRBV7-2|TRBJ2-3|TRBD2
CASSLRASGGYTDTQYF
TGTGCCAGCAGCTTACGGGCTAGCGGGGGGTACACAGATACGCAGTATTTT
>many|TRBV6-5|TRBJ1-5|.
CASSIGGQSNQPQHF
TGTGCCAGCAGTATCGGTGGACAGAGCAATCAGCCCCAGCATTTT
>many|TRBV28|TRBJ2-7|TRBD2
CASSLGGGSEQYF
TGTGCCAGCAGTTTAGGCGGGGGGAGCGAGCAGTACTTC
>.|TRBV3-1|TRBJ2-2|.
CASSQDDYRESTGELFF
TGTGCCAGCAGCCAAGATGATTACAGGGAATCAACCGGGGAGCTGTTTTTT
>few|TRBV6-5|TRBJ2-1|.
CASRLTSYNEKFF
TGTGCCAGCAGGTTGACAAGCTACAATGAGAAGTTCTTC
>many|TRBV27|TRBJ1-6|.
CASSLRTENSPLHF
TGTGCCAGCAGTCTCCGGACGGAGAATTCACCCCTCCACTTT
>many|TRBV20-1|TRBJ1-1|TRBD1
CSALPGQMNTEAFF
TGCAGTGCCTTACCGGGACAGATGAACACTGAAGCTTTCTTT